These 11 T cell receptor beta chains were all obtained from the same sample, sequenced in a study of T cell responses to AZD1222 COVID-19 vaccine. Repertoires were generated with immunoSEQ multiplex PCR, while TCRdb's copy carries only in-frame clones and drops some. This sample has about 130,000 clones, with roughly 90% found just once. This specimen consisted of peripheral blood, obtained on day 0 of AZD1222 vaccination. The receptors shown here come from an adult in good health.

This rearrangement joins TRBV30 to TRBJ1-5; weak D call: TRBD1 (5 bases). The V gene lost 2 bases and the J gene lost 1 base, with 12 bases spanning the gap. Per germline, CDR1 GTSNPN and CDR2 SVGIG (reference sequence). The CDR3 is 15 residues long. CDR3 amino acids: CAWSPGDKSNQPQHF. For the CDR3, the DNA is TGTGCCTGGAGTCCGGGGGATAAGAGCAATCAGCCCCAGCATTTT.

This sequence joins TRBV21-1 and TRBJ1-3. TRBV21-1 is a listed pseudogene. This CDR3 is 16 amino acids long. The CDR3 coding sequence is TGTGCCAGCAGCAAAGAGGCGGGGGGGTTCGGAAACACCATATATTTT. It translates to CASSKEAGGFGNTIYF.

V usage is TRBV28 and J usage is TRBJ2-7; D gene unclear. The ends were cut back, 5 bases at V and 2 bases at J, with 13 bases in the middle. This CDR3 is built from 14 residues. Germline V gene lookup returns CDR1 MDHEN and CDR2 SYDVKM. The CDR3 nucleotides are TGTGCCAGCAGTCTGATTGGCCCGACCTACGAGCAGTACTTC. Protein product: CASSLIGPTYEQYF.

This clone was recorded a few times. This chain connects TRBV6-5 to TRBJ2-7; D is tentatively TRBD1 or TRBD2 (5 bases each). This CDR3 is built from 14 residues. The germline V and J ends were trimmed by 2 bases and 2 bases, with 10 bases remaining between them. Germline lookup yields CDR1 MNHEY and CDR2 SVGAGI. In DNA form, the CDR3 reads TGTGCCAGCAGTTACGCCCAGGGAGCCTACGAGCAGTACTTC. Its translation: CASSYAQGAYEQYF.

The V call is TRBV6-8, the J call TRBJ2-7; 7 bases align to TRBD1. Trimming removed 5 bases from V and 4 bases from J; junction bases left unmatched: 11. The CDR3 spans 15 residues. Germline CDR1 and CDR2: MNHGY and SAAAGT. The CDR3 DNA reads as TGTGCCAGCAGTCCCCGAGTAGGGGGCGAGTACGAGCAGTACTTC. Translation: CASSPRVGGEYEQYF.

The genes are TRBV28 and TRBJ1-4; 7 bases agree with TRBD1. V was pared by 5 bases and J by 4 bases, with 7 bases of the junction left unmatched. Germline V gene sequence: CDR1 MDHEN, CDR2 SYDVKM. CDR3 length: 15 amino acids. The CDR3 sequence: CASSPLGQLNEKLFF. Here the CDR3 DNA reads TGTGCCAGCAGTCCTCTGGGACAGCTTAATGAAAAACTGTTTTTT.

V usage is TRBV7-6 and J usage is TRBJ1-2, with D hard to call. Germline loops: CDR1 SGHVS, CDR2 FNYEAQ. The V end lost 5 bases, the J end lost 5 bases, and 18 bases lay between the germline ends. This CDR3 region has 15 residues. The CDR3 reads CASSPMTGEAYGYTF. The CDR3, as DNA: TGTGCCAGCAGCCCGATGACTGGAGAGGCGTATGGCTACACCTTC. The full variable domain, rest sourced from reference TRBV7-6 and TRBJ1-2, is GAGVSQSPRYKVTKRGQDVALRCDPISGHVSLYWYRQALGQGPEFLTYFNYEAQQDKSGLPNDRFSAERPEGSISTLTIQRTEQRDSAMYRCASSPMTGEAYGYTFGSGTRLTVV.

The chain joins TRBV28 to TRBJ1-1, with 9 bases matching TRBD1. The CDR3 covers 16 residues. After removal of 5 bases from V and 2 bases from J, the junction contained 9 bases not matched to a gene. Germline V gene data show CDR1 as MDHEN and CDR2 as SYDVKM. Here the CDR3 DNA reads TGTGCCAGCAGTCCCGGGACAGGGACGACAAACACTGAAGCTTTCTTT. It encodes CASSPGTGTTNTEAFF.

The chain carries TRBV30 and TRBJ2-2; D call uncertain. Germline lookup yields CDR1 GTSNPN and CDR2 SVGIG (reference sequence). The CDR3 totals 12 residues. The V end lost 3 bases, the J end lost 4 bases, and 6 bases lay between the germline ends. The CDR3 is CAWRVTTGELFF. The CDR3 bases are TGTGCCTGGAGAGTCACCACCGGGGAGCTGTTTTTT.

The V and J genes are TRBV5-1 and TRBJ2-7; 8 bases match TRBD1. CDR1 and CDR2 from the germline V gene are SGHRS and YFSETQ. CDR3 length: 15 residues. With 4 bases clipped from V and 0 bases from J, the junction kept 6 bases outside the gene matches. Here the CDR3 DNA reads TGCGCCAGCAGCCCCGGACAGGGTGACTCCTACGAGCAGTACTTC. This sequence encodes CASSPGQGDSYEQYF.

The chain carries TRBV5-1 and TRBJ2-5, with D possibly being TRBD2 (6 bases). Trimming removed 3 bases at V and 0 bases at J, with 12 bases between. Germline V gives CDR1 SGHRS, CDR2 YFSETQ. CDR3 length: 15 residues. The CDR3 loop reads CASSSEGYNQETQYF. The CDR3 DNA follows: TGCGCCAGCAGCTCGGAGGGGTACAACCAAGAGACCCAGTACTTC.